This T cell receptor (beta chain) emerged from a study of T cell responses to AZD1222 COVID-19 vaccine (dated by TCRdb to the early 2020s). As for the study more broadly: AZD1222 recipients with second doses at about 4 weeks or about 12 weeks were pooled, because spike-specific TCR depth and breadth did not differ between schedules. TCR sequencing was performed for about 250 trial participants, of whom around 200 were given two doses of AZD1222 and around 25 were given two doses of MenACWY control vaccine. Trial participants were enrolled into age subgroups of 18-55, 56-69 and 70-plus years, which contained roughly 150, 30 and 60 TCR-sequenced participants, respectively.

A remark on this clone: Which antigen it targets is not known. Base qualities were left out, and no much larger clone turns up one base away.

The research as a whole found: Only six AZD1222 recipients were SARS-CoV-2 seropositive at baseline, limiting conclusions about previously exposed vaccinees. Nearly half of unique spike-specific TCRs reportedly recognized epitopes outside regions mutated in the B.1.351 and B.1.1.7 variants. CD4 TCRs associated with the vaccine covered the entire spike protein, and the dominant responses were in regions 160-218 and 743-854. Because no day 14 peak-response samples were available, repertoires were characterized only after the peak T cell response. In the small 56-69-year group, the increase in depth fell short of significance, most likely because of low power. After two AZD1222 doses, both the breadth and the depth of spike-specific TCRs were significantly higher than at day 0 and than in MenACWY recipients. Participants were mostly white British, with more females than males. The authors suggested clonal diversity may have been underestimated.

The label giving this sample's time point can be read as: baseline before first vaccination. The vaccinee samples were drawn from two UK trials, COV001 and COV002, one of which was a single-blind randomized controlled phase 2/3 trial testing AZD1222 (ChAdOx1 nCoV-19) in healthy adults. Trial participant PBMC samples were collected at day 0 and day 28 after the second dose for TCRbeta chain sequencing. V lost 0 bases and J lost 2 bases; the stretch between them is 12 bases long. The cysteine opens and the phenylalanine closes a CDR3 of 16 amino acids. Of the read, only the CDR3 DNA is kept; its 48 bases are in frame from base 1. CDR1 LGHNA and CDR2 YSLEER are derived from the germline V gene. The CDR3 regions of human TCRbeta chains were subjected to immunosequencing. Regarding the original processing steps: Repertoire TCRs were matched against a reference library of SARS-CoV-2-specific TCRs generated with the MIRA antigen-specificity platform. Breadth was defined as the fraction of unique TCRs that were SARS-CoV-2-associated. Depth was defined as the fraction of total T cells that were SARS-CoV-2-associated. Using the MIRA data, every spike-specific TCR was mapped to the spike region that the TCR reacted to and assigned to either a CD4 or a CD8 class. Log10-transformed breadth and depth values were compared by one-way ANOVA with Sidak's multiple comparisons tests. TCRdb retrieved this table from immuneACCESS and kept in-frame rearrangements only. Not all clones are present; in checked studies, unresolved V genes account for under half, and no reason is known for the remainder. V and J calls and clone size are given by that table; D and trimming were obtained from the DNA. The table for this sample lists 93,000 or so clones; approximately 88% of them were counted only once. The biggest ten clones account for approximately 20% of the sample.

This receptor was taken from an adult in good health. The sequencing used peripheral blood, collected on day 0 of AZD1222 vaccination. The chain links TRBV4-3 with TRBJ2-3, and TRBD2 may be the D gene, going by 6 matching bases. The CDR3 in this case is CASSQDATGLTDTQYF. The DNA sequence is TGCGCCAGCAGCCAAGATGCGACGGGACTCACAGATACGCAGTATTTT.